This T cell receptor beta chain is from a study of cytomegalovirus exposure and HLA in healthy donors. The PCR used 60 Vbeta and 13 Jbeta primers. Using immunoSEQ multiplex PCR, the repertoire was profiled, and TCRdb retains in-frame clones only, with some absent. Here the sample spans 130,000 to 150,000 clones, 75% to 80% being singletons. This CDR3 contains 14 residues. Germline V gives CDR1 MNHNY, CDR2 SVGAGI (reference sequence). V lost 2 bases and J lost 2; bases outside the gene matches: 2. The sequencing input was PBMCs. The sequence was collected from a woman aged 18-35 years in good health and CMV-seropositive. This chain joins TRBV6-6 and TRBJ2-5; 7 bases match TRBD2. CDR3 residues: CASSYGRGQETQYF. In nucleotides, the CDR3 is TGTGCCAGCAGTTACGGGCGGGGGCAAGAGACCCAGTACTTC.